This entry concerns a single T cell receptor beta chain. The sample belongs to a study of control samples from healthy donors and cancer patients. The CDR3 extends over 16 amino acids. The ends were cut back, 3 bases at V and 2 bases at J, with 16 bases in the middle. Germline CDR1 MNHEY, CDR2 SVGAGI. Libraries were prepared by immunoSEQ multiplex PCR; TCRdb keeps only in-frame clonotypes and omits some of them. This table has over 50,000 clones, 75% to 85% appearing once. This receptor was identified in a man aged 65-85 years in good health. The sequenced material came from blood. The gene calls are TRBV6-5 and TRBJ1-2, with D hard to call. In DNA, the CDR3 is TGTGCCAGCAGTTATCATCCCGGTCAGACCAACTATGGCTACACCTTC. This translates into CASSYHPGQTNYGYTF.